Each of the 6 T cell receptor beta chains below was sequenced from the same sample in a study of T cell repertoires in ileal Crohn's disease. Assay used: immunoSEQ multiplex PCR; TCRdb lists only in-frame clones, some missing. Among approximately 17,000 clones listed, 88% were seen once. The source material was ileal tissue. Receptors were obtained from an adult with Crohn's disease.

The rearrangement links TRBV29-1 to TRBJ2-7; 13 bases agree with TRBD2. CDR1 is SQVTM, CDR2 ANQGSEA, per germline. This CDR3 spans 15 amino acids. The ends lost 6 bases at V and 2 bases at J; junction bases unmatched: 7. CDR3 nucleotide sequence: TGCAGCGTGGATGGGACTAGCGGGGACCCCTACGAGCAGTACTTC. Its protein product is CSVDGTSGDPYEQYF.

The chain uses TRBV10-1 and TRBJ2-1, with 8 bases fitting TRBD2. This CDR3 contains 13 residues. Trimming removed 6 bases from V and 5 bases from J; junction bases left unmatched: 3. Germline lookup yields CDR1 WNHNN and CDR2 SYGVQD (reference sequence). The DNA of the CDR3 is TGCGCCAGCAGCCGCGGGGGGAACAATGAGCAGTTCTTC. Translating it yields CASSRGGNNEQFF.

The V and J genes are TRBV5-6 and TRBJ2-7, with D perhaps matching TRBD1 (5 bases). The CDR3 consists of 14 residues. V lost 0 bases and J lost 2, with 9 bases in between. From germline, CDR1 is SGHDT and CDR2 YYEEEE. The CDR3 DNA sequence: TGTGCCAGCAGCTTGGGTGGGGCAACCTACGAGCAGTACTTC. This sequence encodes CASSLGGATYEQYF. Filled out from reference TRBV5-6 and TRBJ2-7, the complete variable domain reads DAGVTQSPTHLIKTRGQQVTLRCSPKSGHDTVSWYQQALGQGPQFIFQYYEEEERQRGNFPDRFSGHQFPNYSSELNVNALLLGDSALYLCASSLGGATYEQYFGPGTRLTVT.

This clone is large in the sample. The V and J genes are TRBV16 and TRBJ2-1; D is undetermined. Deletions cut 4 bases from V and 5 bases from J, with 3 bases between. The CDR3 is 11 residues long. The germline gives CDR1 KGHSY, CDR2 FQNENV. Here the CDR3 DNA reads TGTGCCAGCAGCCCCAACAATGAGCAGTTCTTC. Protein product: CASSPNNEQFF.

J is TRBJ2-2 and V is TRBV27; 14 nucleotides line up with TRBD2. From germline, CDR1 is MNHEY and CDR2 SMNVEV (reference sequence). V lost 6 bases and J lost 5; bases outside the gene matches: 5. The CDR3 covers 16 residues. In DNA form, the CDR3 reads TGTGCCAGCAGGGGACTAGCGGGAGTTGGGACCGGGGAGCTGTTTTTT. It specifies CASRGLAGVGTGELFF.

This chain joins TRBV6-1 and TRBJ2-5; 10 nucleotides match TRBD2. V dropped 3 bases and J dropped 1; count of bases not matched to a gene: 5. The CDR3 has 16 amino acids. The germline V gene encodes CDR1 MNHNS and CDR2 SASEGT. CDR3 sequence (DNA): TGTGCCAGCAGTGACGGACTAGCGGACCGCCAAGAGACCCAGTACTTC. The encoded protein is CASSDGLADRQETQYF.